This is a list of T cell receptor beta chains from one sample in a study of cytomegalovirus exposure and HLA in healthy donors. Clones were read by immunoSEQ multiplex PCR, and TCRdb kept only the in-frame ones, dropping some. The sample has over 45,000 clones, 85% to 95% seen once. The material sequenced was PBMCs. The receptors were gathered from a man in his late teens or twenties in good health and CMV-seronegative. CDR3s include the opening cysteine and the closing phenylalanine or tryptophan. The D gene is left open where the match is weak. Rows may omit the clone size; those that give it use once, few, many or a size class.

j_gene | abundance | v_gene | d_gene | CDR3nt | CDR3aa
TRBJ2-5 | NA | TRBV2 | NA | TGTGCCAGCATGCGGGGGCAGACCCAGTACTTC | CASMRGQTQYF
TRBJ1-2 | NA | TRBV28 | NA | TGTGCCAGCAGGTTCACCCCAGCTAACTATGGCTACACCTTC | CASRFTPANYGYTF
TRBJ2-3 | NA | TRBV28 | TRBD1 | TGTGCCAGCAGTACAGGGACAGGGGGCCGAGATACGCAGTATTTT | CASSTGTGGRDTQYF
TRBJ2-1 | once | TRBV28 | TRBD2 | TGTGCCAGTAACGCGGGAGGGCCTTCCCCAAGCTCCTACAATGAGCAGTTCTTC | CASNAGGPSPSSYNEQFF
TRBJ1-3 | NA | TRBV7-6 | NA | TGTGCCAGCAACCTCGGGGCGGGGAGCTCTGGAAACACCATATATTTT | CASNLGAGSSGNTIYF
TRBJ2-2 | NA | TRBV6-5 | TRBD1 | TGTGCCAGCCGAGGACAGGGGAAATACACCGGGGAGCTGTTTTTT | CASRGQGKYTGELFF
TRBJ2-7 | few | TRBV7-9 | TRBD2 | TGTGCCAGCAGCTTCCCCCGGGGTAGCGGGTACTACGAGCAGTACTTC | CASSFPRGSGYYEQYF
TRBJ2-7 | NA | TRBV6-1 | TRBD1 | TGTGCCAGCAGTGAAGAGGAGGGACAGGGATCCTACGAGCAGTACTTC | CASSEEEGQGSYEQYF
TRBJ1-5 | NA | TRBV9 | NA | TGTGCCAGCAGCCGGGGGGTGGGACAGCCCCAGCATTTT | CASSRGVGQPQHF
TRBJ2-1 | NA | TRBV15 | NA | TGTGCCACCAGCGGGCAATCGGGACTCGGCAGAAATGAGCAGTTCTTC | CATSGQSGLGRNEQFF
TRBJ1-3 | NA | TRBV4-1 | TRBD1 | TGCGCCAGCAGCCAGACAGGGGGCTCTGGAAACACCATATATTTT | CASSQTGGSGNTIYF
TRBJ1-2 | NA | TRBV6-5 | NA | TGTGCCAGCAGCCCACAGGGAGAGGATGGCTACACCTTC | CASSPQGEDGYTF
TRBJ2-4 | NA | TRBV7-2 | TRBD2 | TGTGCCAGCAGCTTGCAACCTCTAGCGGGAGGAAATAAAAACATTCAGTACTTC | CASSLQPLAGGNKNIQYF
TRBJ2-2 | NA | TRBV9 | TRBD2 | TGTGCCAGCAGTTGGACTAGCGGGAGGGCCGGGGAGCTGTTTTTT | CASSWTSGRAGELFF
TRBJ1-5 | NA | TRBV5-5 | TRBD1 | TGTGCCAGTCGGACAGGGGACTATAGCAATCAGCCCCAGCATTTT | CASRTGDYSNQPQHF
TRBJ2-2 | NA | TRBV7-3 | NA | TGTGCCAGCAGCTACTCCTCCGGGACACTCGGTCCCGGGGAGCTGTTTTTT | CASSYSSGTLGPGELFF
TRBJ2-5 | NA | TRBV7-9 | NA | TGTGCCAGCAGCTCGAGTGCCCTCCAAGAGACCCAGTACTTC | CASSSSALQETQYF
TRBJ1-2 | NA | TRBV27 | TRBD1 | TGTGCCAGCAGTTTATCCAGGGGGCTCCCTAACTATGGCTACACCTTC | CASSLSRGLPNYGYTF
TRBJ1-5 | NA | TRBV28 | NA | TGTGCCAGCAGTTTCGGTCAGCCCCAGCATTTT | CASSFGQPQHF
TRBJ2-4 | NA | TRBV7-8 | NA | TGTGCCAGCAGCTCAGGGGTTGGCATTCAGTACTTC | CASSSGVGIQYF
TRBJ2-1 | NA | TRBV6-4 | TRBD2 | TGTGCCAGCAGTGCCGGGACTAGCGACAGGGATGAGCAGTTCTTC | CASSAGTSDRDEQFF
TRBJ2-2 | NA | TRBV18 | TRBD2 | TGTGCCAGCTCACCATCGGGTAGCGGGACGAGCACCGGGGAGCTGTTTTTT | CASSPSGSGTSTGELFF
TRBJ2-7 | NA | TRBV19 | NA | TGTGCCAGTACCCAGACAGGCCGGTCCCGCGAGCAGTACTTC | CASTQTGRSREQYF
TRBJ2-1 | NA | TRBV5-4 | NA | TGTGCCAGCAGCTTCTTGGGACTGACCCTGTTTGAGCAGTTCTTC | CASSFLGLTLFEQFF
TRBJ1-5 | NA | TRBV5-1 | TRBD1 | TGCGCCAGAAAAAGGGACAGATTCAATCAGCCCCAGCATTTT | CARKRDRFNQPQHF
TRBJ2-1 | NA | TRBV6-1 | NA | TGTGCCAGCAGTGAAGACAGGGCCTACAATGAGCAGTTCTTC | CASSEDRAYNEQFF
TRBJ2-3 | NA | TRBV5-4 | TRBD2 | TGTGCCAGCAAGGGGGTAACGGGAGGGGGTCGCACAGATACGCAGTATTTT | CASKGVTGGGRTDTQYF
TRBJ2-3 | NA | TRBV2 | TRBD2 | TGTGCCAGCAGTGACCGGACTAGCGGGAGGCCAGATACGCAGTATTTT | CASSDRTSGRPDTQYF
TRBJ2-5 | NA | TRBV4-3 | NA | TGCGCCAGCAGCCAAGTGGGGAGCGGGCTAAGAGAGACCCAGTACTTC | CASSQVGSGLRETQYF
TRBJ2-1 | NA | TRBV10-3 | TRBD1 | TGTGCCACCCAGGACAGGACTTACAATGAGCAGTTCTTC | CATQDRTYNEQFF
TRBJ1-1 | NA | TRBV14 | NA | TGTGCCAGCAGCCAAGACAGGGTGACTGAAGCTTTCTTT | CASSQDRVTEAFF
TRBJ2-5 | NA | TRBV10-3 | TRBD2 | TGTGCCATCAGTGATCCCGGGACTAGAACAGAGACCCAGTACTTC | CAISDPGTRTETQYF
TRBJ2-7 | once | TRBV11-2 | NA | TGTGCCAGCAGCCCGAAGGGTTTTCGGGACACTACCTACGAGCAGTACTTC | CASSPKGFRDTTYEQYF
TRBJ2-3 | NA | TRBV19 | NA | TGTGCCAGCAGTCGCTCTCCAGGGAGGGGGAATATGGCAGATACGCAGTATTTT | CASSRSPGRGNMADTQYF
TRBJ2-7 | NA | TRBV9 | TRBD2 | TGTGCCAGCAGCGTAGTGGGAGGGAACAACGAGCAGTACTTC | CASSVVGGNNEQYF
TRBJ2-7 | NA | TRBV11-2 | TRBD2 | TGTGCCAGCAGCCTCGGGACTAGCGCGATCTCCTACGAGCAGTACTTC | CASSLGTSAISYEQYF
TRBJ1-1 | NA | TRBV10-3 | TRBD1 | TGTGCCATCAGTGAGAATCCCCTGACAGGGCGGGGCACTGAAGCTTTCTTT | CAISENPLTGRGTEAFF
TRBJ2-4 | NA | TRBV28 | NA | TGTGCCAGCAGTCAACCTCTAGGGGTTGGGGCCAAAAACATTCAGTACTTC | CASSQPLGVGAKNIQYF
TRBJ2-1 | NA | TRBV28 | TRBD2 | TGTGCCAGCAGCCCGGGGGGAGCGGGAGGGCCCTCGAATGAGCAGTTCTTC | CASSPGGAGGPSNEQFF
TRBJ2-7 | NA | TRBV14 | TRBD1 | TGTGCCAGCAGCCCGACAGGGTTCTACGAGCAGTACTTC | CASSPTGFYEQYF
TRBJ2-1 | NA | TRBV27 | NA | TGTGCCAGCAGTGCCGGGACAACCTCCTACAATGAGCAGTTCTTC | CASSAGTTSYNEQFF
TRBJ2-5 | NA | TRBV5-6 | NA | TGTGCCAGCAGCTCCTGGGACTCCCAAGAGACCCAGTACTTC | CASSSWDSQETQYF
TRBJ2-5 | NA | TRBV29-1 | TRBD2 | TGCACCCCGGCTAGCGGGACTCAAGAGACCCAGTACTTC | CTPASGTQETQYF
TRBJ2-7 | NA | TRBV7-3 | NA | TGTGCCAGCAGCTTAAACTTCGAGGGCCCGCAGTACTTC | CASSLNFEGPQYF
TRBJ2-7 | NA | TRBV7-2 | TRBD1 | TGTGCCAGCAGCGAATACAGGGGGATCTCCTACGAGCAGTACTTC | CASSEYRGISYEQYF
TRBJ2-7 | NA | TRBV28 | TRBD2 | TGTGCCAGCAAAGGGGCTGATAGCGGGAGCTACGAGCAGTACTTC | CASKGADSGSYEQYF
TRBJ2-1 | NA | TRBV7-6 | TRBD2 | TGTGCCAGCAGCTTTAGACTAGCCCCCTTGAATGAGCAGTTCTTC | CASSFRLAPLNEQFF
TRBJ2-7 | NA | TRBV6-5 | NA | TGTGCCAGCAGTTCCATTACGCAGGGATCCTACGAGCAGTACTTC | CASSSITQGSYEQYF
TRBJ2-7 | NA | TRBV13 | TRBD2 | TGTGCCAGCAGCTTAAGCGGGGGAGCTCTCTACGAGCAGTACTTC | CASSLSGGALYEQYF
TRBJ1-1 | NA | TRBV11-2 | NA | TGTGCCAGCAGCTTAAGGTATCAACAGGACCCCTTCTTT | CASSLRYQQDPFF
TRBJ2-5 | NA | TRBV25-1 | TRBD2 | TGTGCCAGCAGGACAGGGACTAGCGGGAGTCCGTACCAAGAGACCCAGTACTTC | CASRTGTSGSPYQETQYF